The sequence of this T cell receptor beta chain was determined in a study of OX40 agonist ivuxolimab in advanced cancers. Baseline was the first blood sampling point, followed by cycle 4 day 1 and cycle 7 day 1. The V gene's germline CDR1 is LGHNA and CDR2 YNFKEQ. The CDR3 totals 11 residues. Trimming left V 3 bases short and J 2 bases short, with 2 bases between. This clone was counted between two and nine times. The protocol was immunoSEQ multiplex PCR, while the TCRdb copy is restricted to in-frame clones and leaves out a portion. The sample lists some 68,000 clones, 85% to 90% occurring once. Sequencing used CD4+ or CD8+ T cells sorted from blood, obtained in a trial of the OX40 agonist ivuxolimab. The genes are TRBV4-2 and TRBJ2-7; D call uncertain. This sequence was found in an adult with an advanced solid tumor such as melanoma, head and neck, liver or kidney cancer. CDR3 sequence (DNA): TGTGCCAGCAGCCAGGCCTACGAGCAGTACTTC. It encodes CASSQAYEQYF.